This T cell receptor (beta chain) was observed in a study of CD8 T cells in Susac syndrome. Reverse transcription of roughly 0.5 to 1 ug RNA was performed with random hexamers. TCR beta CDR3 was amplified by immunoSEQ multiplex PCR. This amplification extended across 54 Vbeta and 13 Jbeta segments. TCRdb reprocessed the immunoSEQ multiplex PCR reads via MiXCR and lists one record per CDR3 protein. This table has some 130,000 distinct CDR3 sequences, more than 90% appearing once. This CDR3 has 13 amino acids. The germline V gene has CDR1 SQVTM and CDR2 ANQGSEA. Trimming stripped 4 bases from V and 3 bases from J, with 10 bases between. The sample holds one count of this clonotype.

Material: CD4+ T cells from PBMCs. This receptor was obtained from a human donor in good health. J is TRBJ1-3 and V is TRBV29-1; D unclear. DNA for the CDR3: TGCAGCGTTGGCGGCTTCAGTGGAAACACCATATATTTT. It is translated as CSVGGFSGNTIYF. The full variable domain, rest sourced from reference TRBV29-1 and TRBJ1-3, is SAVISQKPSRDICQRGTSLTIQCQVDSQVTMMFWYRQQPGQSLTLIATANQGSEATYESGFVIDKFPISRPNLTFSTLTVSNMSPEDSSIYLCSVGGFSGNTIYFGEGSWLTVV.